The present T cell receptor (beta chain) was sequenced within a study of blood T cell repertoires in COVID-19. Trimming stripped 4 bases from V and 8 bases from J, with 21 bases between. The germline gives CDR1 SGDLS, CDR2 YYNGEE. The CDR3 covers 16 residues. This table comes from immunoSEQ multiplex PCR, and its TCRdb copy is limited to in-frame clones, with some not included. The top ten hold 3.2% of the sample, which has about 190,000 clones, 70% to 85% seen once. This clonotype was sampled from a woman aged 30 to 39 who had recovered from COVID-19. The rearrangement links TRBV9 to TRBJ1-4; TRBD1 is a possible D gene (5 bases). Sequencing used PBMCs or T cells enriched from blood (not recorded which). CDR3 DNA: TGTGCCAGCAGCCCGGCGGGGGTAAGGGGCGCGGAAAAACTGTTTTTT. Encoded protein: CASSPAGVRGAEKLFF.